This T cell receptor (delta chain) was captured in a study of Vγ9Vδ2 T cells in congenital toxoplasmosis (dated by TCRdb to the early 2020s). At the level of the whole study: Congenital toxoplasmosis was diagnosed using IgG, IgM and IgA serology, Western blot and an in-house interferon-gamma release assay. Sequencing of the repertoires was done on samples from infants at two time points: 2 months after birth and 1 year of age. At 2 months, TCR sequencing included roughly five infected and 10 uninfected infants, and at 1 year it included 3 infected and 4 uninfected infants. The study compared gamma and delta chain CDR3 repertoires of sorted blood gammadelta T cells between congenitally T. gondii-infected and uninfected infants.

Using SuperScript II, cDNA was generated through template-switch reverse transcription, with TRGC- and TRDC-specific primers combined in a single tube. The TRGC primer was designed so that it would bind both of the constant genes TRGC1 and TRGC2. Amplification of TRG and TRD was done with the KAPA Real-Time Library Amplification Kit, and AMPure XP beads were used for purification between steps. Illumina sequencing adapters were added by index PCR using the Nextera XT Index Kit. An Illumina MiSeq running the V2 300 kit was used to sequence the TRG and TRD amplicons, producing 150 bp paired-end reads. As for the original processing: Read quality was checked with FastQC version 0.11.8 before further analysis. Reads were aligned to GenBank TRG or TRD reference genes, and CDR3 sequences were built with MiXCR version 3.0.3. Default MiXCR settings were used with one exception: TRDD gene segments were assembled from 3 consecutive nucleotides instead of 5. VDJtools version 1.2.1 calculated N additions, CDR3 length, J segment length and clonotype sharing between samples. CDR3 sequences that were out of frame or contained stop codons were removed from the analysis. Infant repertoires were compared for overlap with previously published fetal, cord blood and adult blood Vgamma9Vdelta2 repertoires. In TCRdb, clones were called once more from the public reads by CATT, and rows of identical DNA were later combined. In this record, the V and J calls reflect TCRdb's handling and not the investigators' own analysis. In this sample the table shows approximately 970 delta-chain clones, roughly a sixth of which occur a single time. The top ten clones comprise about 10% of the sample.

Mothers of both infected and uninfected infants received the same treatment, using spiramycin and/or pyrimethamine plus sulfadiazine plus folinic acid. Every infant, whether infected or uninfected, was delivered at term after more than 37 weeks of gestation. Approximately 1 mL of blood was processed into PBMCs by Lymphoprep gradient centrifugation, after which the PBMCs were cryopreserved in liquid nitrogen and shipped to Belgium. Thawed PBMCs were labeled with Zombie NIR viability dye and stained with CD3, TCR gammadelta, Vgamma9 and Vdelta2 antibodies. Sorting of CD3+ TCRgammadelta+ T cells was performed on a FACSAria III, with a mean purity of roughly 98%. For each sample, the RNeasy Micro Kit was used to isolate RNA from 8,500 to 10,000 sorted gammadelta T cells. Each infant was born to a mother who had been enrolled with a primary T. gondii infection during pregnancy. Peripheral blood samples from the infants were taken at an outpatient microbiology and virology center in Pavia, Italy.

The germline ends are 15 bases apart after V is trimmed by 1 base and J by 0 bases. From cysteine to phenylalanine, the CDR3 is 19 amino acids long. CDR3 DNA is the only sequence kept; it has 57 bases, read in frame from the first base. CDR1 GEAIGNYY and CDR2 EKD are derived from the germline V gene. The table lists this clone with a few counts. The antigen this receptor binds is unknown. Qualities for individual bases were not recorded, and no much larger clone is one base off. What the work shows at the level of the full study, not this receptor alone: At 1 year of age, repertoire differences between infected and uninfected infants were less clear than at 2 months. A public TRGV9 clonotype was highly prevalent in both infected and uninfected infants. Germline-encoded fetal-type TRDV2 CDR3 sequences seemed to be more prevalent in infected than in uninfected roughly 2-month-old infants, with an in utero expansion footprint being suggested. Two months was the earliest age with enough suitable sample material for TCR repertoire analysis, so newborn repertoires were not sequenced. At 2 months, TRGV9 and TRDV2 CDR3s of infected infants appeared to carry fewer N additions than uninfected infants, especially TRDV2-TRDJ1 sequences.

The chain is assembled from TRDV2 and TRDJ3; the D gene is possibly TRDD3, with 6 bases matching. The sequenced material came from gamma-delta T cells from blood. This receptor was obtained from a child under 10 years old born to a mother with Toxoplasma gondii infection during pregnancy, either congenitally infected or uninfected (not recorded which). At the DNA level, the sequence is TGTGCCTGTGACACGATGGGGGGCTATCTCTCCTGGGACACCCGACAGATGTTTTTC. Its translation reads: CACDTMGGYLSWDTRQMFF.